This section outlines one T cell receptor beta chain sequence together with its context. The V gene lost 5 bases and the J gene lost 10 bases, with 18 bases spanning the gap. Germline V gene sequence: CDR1 SGHAT, CDR2 FQDESV (reference sequence). There are 14 residues in the CDR3. This specimen comes from a study of immune characterization of retroperitoneal liposarcoma. Each CDR3 protein is one row after TCRdb ran MiXCR on the PCR reads. The sample holds 2,000 to 2,500 distinct CDR3 sequences, 49% seen once. Sequenced input: tumor tissue. The gene calls are TRBV11-1 and TRBJ2-1; the D is unclear. This TCR derives from a female donor with retroperitoneal liposarcoma. CDR3 protein: CASSVPGYSGEQFF. DNA of the CDR3: TGTGCCAGCAGCGTACCCGGGTACTCTGGAGAGCAGTTCTTC.